One sample yielded the 8 T cell receptor beta chains listed below, sequenced in a study of blood T cells in healthy people across ages. Through a sample-barcoded 5' primer and a J-beta primer mix, a second PCR was run for roughly 6 to 12 cycles. TCRdb used MiXCR to reprocess the 5' RACE reads, holding one entry per CDR3 protein. This table has around 800,000 distinct CDR3 sequences, more than 25% appearing once. The sample was also reused in another study, on T cells of mothers and their children.

Sequences were obtained from blood. Source of these receptors: a boy younger than 18 in good health.

This chain links TRBV11-2 with TRBJ2-3; D might be TRBD1 or TRBD2, each matching 5 bases. Trimming shortened V by 4 bases and J by 5 bases, and 16 bases separated the two germline ends. Germline assignment: CDR1 SGHAT and CDR2 FQNNGV. This CDR3 has 15 residues. CDR3: CASSSGLGLLDTQYF. The DNA for the CDR3 is TGTGCCAGCAGCTCGGGGCTGGGCTTACTAGATACGCAGTATTTT.

This clonotype came up a few times. The V call is TRBV12-3 or TRBV12-4, the J call TRBJ2-5, with TRBD1 matching over 7 bases. The CDR3 is 16 residues long. The V and J ends lost 4 bases and 5 bases, in that order; junction bases with no gene match: 13. CDR3 protein: CASSSLGTDLRETQYF. The CDR3 DNA follows: TGTGCCAGCAGTTCCCTCGGGACAGACCTCCGGGAGACCCAGTACTTC.

V and J are TRBV29-1 and TRBJ2-3; TRBD1 matches 8 bases. Germline CDR1 is SQVTM and CDR2 is ANQGSEA. This CDR3 spans 13 amino acids. Trimming cost V 4 bases and J 4 bases; bases outside gene matches: 4. The CDR3 is CSVVDRAADTQYF. In DNA form, the CDR3 reads TGCAGCGTTGTGGACAGGGCCGCAGATACGCAGTATTTT.

With respect to this clonotype: The junction does not match germline at one end; this may be a read error. The chain links TRBV18 to TRBJ2-5; 7 nucleotides line up with TRBD1. Germline loops: CDR1 KGHSH, CDR2 LQKENI. This CDR3 has 15 residues. The DNA of the CDR3 is TGTGCCAGCTCACCATTGACAGGGTACCAAGAGGCCCAGTACTTC. Protein sequence: CASSPLTGYQEAQYF.

This chain connects TRBV24-1 to TRBJ2-3; D perhaps matches TRBD2 (6 bases). Germline CDR1 is KGHDR and CDR2 is SFDVKD. The CDR3 extends over 15 amino acids. V lost 6 bases and J lost 4, with 16 bases in between. This CDR3 reads CATSPGTSTSDTQYF. CDR3 bases: TGTGCCACCAGTCCCGGGACTTCCACTTCAGATACGCAGTATTTT.

This clonotype turned up a few times. V gene TRBV28 combines with J gene TRBJ2-7; a weak D match, TRBD1 (5 bases). Looked up from germline, CDR1 is MDHEN and CDR2 is SYDVKM. The V gene lost 6 bases and the J gene lost 2 bases, with 14 bases spanning the gap. The CDR3 runs to 14 residues. CDR3 in amino acids: CASSRGHLPYEQYF. The CDR3, as DNA: TGTGCCAGCAGCCGTGGACACTTACCCTACGAGCAGTACTTC.

This clonotype appeared a few times. The V call is TRBV6-1, the J call TRBJ1-1; D is possibly TRBD1 (5 bases). This CDR3 comprises 15 residues. From germline, CDR1 is MNHNS and CDR2 SASEGT. Trimming shortened V by 6 bases and J by 0 bases, and 14 bases separated the two germline ends. CDR3 bases: TGTGCCAGCAGACGGGGGGGATTCATGAACACTGAAGCTTTCTTT. Encoded protein: CASRRGGFMNTEAFF.

In this sample, this clonotype turned up a few times. The chain couples TRBV20-1 to TRBJ2-5, with 10 bases aligning to TRBD1. The J call may be faulty, since TRBJ2-1 better matches the DNA end. CDR1 and CDR2 (germline): DFQATT, SNEGSKA (reference sequence). The CDR3 has 16 amino acids. The CDR3 sequence: CSARDLGQGLYNEQFF. The CDR3 DNA follows: TGCAGTGCTAGAGATCTGGGACAGGGGTTATACAATGAGCAGTTCTTC.